This T cell receptor beta chain was recovered during a study of cytomegalovirus exposure and HLA in healthy donors (dated by TCRdb to the late 2010s). General notes on the study: An earlier analysis of some 550 of the donors reported more than 250 Gb of sequence data and around 110 million unique TCR beta sequences from 150 million to 200 million T cells. A later analysis re-analyzed previously published TCR beta repertoires from roughly 600 donors and added high-resolution HLA genotyping to study TCR occurrence patterns. Around 320 gigabases of sequencing data and 70 million to 100 million unique TCR sequences were included in an early release covering several hundred HLA-typed donors. The study combined high-throughput TCR immunosequencing, statistical association of individual TCRs with disease status, and machine learning to predict cytomegalovirus infection status. The genetic ancestry cluster associated with self-reported Caucasian donors included around 76% of the roughly 400 genotyped donors. An earlier analysis of fewer than 700 of the donors applied high-throughput TCR beta sequencing to assess whether each TCR beta V gene segment acted as functional or pseudogenic. A separate validation cohort of 100 to 150 different subjects was used in addition to the 666-subject first cohort. Both class I and class II loci were covered by HLA typing, at four-digit resolution. Rather than drawing on any new phenotypic data, the later analysis identified candidate immune exposures from TCR beta sequences and the way those sequences occurred across donors. Donor age, sex, ethnicity and CMV serostatus were collected together with the repertoire data. The T cell repertoires of 666 subjects were profiled by immunosequencing and related to cytomegalovirus serostatus. Among about 360 genotyped donors of the cohort, an average of around 240,000 unique TCR beta nucleotide sequences were sequenced per donor, around 18% of them non-productive. The aim of the study was to test whether cataloging public T cell receptors could identify signatures of past pathogen exposure. About five DR-DQ haplotypes were treated as single units for association and clustering because of strong linkage in the cohort. Typing coverage differed by locus: A, B, C, DRB1 and DQB1 were typed in about 620-630 donors, DQA1 in 500 to 550, DPA1 in nearly 610, and DPB1 in around 490. Every repertoire in the discovery cohort had been generated on one and the same sequencing platform. In a later genetic analysis, genome-wide SNP genotypes for about 65% of the 666 donors were used, and that subset was treated as a discovery cohort. Study-level results and caveats: The classifier was reported to diagnose cytomegalovirus status with high specificity and sensitivity in both the original cohort and the validation cohort. A later genetic analysis reported fewer N-insertions in productive TCRs among donors in an Asian-associated ancestry cluster than the roughly 620-donor mean. In a later analysis, the rate of TCR association differed among HLA loci, with DRB1 alleles having the most associated TCRs and HLA-C alleles having the fewest. Because counts were too low, 15 to 20 rarely observed V segments, including chromosome 9 orphons, were excluded from the earlier analysis of 587 of the donors. A later analysis associated around 16,000 TCR beta sequences with specific HLA alleles at a false discovery rate of 0.05. Only TCR beta chains were sequenced in this cohort, and the absence of alpha or paired-chain data limited detectable features. Immune exposure information for the cohort was limited to CMV serostatus. Most TCR sequences were seen in very few donors, while some public TCRs were found in many individuals. Because HLA typing was missing for some donors at each locus, association tests included only the typed subset. A group of highly shared sequence variants was considered likely to be a technical artifact of the sequencing pipeline. Most CMV-associated TCR beta chains appeared to be HLA-restricted in a later analysis, and the HLA associations seemed to be driven largely by CMV exposure. In a later analysis, HLA-associated TCR beta chains were found to be more clonally expanded and to have lower generation probabilities than equally common non-associated chains. An earlier analysis of approximately 570 of the donors showed that most TCR beta V segments appeared in productive rearrangements either about 87% or about 30% of the time, which broadly matched IMGT annotations. The authors suggested that the approach could potentially be generalized to other disease states and immunological phenotypes. Some IMGT-functional V segments, including TRBV6-2 and TRBV6-3, could not be distinguished by the 87-base-pair reads and were therefore excluded. A later analysis reported that several top co-occurrence clusters appeared linked to parvovirus B19, influenza, CMV and Epstein-Barr virus. A further reported finding was that TCR beta sequences accurately predicted the HLA-A and HLA-B alleles for most subjects in the first cohort. Correlated functional status among segregating V segments might be attributable to linkage disequilibrium, but an unknown experimental factor could not be ruled out. The study gave a list of about 170 TCR beta chains associated with cytomegalovirus. In a later genetic analysis, a missense DCLRE1C variant was associated with V-gene and J-gene trimming of TCR beta chains, and the association was replicated in an independent cohort. In vitro tests confirmed that a few of the cytomegalovirus-associated TCR beta chains recognize cytomegalovirus antigens. Presence/absence analyses assumed roughly uniform sequencing depth across donors, an assumption that may not hold. When HLA alleles, especially DR and DQ, strongly co-occurred, TCR associations were difficult to assign to individual alleles.

The method was the immunoSEQ multiplex PCR assay. For the multiplex PCR, a mixture combining 60 forward primers for TCR Vbeta segments and 13 reverse primers for TCR Jbeta segments was used. A multiplex PCR assay on genomic DNA amplified the CDR3 region of rearranged TCR beta genes. The amplified TCR beta libraries were sequenced on the Illumina HiSeq System as 87-base-pair reads. The study's own analysis went as follows. A later analysis counted about 82 million unique TCR beta chains across the 666 repertoires, and about 10 million of these chains were shared by at least two donors. To remove PCR and sequencing errors, raw reads were error-corrected and collapsed into unique sequences using a nearest-neighbor algorithm that merged closely related sequences. CDR3 sequences were aligned to IMGT reference sequences to assign V, D and J gene segments. For a sequence to be retained, a match of at least six nucleotides was required to both a V gene segment and a J gene segment. Rearrangements were called productive when the CDR3 lacked stop codons and stayed in frame with V and J; all others were non-productive. Following IMGT convention, CDR3 was defined as the stretch from the second conserved V-encoded cysteine up to the conserved J-encoded phenylalanine. In an earlier analysis of around 640 of the donors, sequences lacking an unambiguous match to a single V gene segment were excluded. In an earlier analysis of a few hundred of the donors, a V segment was called functional when productive rearrangements were above 56.7%, and segregating when the standard deviation between donors exceeded 5%. A statistical classification framework was developed to diagnose cytomegalovirus status using the catalog of TCR beta chain sequences. In a later analysis, TCR nucleotide sequences were compared against IMGT/GENE-DB human TR gene sequences so that V and J genes could be assigned. Using the TCRdist pipeline, a later analysis assigned CDR3 sequences along with most-parsimonious VDJ recombination scenarios. A later analysis defined each TCR beta chain by its CDR3 amino acid sequence plus V-gene family, and excluded reads lacking a unique V-gene family. In a later analysis, approximately 590 highly shared, low-generation-probability nucleotide sequences were removed to address suspected cross-contamination and a sequencing artifact. A later analysis calculated a clonal expansion index for each public chain from normalized within-repertoire ranks of inferred template counts. Generation probabilities in a later analysis came from a VDJ recombination model fitted to out-of-frame rearrangements, and those results were checked against IGoR. In a later analysis, hypergeometric tests were used to score TCR-TCR, TCR-HLA and TCR-CMV co-occurrence, with a repertoire-size bias correction applied to TCR pairs. False discovery rates were estimated in a later analysis by permuting HLA or CMV assignments 20 times. In a later analysis, co-occurring TCRs were grouped using DBSCAN, and TCRdist sequence similarity was added for clustering within HLA-allele-positive subsets. For co-occurrence clustering, repertoires with fewer than 30,000 or more than 120,000 public chains were excluded, along with roughly 5 repertoires with anomalous nucleotide sharing. TCRdb retrieved this table from immuneACCESS and kept in-frame rearrangements only. Not all clones are present; in checked studies, unresolved V genes account for under half, and no reason is known for the remainder. V and J calls and clone size come straight from that table; D and trimming were deduced from the DNA. The data table for this sample lists under 200,000 clones. The top ten clonotypes cover 6.5% of the sample.

The cohort consisted of fewer than 700 healthy bone marrow donors. All cohort members were sampled while nominally healthy, although unrecorded immune exposures were likely present. The donor tested CMV seronegative and was one of the 352 seronegative cohort members. Each donor provided a peripheral blood sample, and peripheral blood mononuclear cells were used for TCR beta sequencing. Genomic DNA extraction from the blood cell samples was performed with the Qiagen DNeasy Blood Extraction Kit. V is trimmed back by 5 bases and J by 1 base, and the junction contains 3 bases that no gene match accounts for. From the cysteine up to the phenylalanine, the CDR3 has a length of 14 residues. The retained sequence is limited to the CDR3, 42 bases, with the frame set at the first base. CDR1 KGHSH and CDR2 LQKENI were looked up in the germline V gene. Comments on this clone: It has no known antigen specificity.

This chain is built from TRBV18 and TRBJ2-7; TRBD1 fits 9 bases in the junction. The sequenced sample was PBMCs. The receptor's source is a young man in good health and CMV-seronegative. The CDR3 region has the sequence CASSGDRESYEQYF. The DNA sequence is given as TGTGCCAGCTCAGGGGACAGGGAGTCCTACGAGCAGTACTTC.